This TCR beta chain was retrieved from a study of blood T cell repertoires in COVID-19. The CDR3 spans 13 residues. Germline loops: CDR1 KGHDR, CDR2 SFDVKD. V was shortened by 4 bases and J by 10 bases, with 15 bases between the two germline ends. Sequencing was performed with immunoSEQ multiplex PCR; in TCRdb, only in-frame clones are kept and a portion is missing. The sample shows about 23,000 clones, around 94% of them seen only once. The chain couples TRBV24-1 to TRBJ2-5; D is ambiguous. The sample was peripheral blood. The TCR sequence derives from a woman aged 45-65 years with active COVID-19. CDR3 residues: CATSEDFTPRQYF. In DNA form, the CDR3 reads TGTGCCACCAGTGAAGACTTCACGCCCCGCCAGTACTTC.